This TCR beta chain was captured by sequencing in a study of regulatory T cells in long-lasting Graves disease. Study findings and constraints: With persistent disease, TRBV28, TRBJ1-2 and TRBJ2-5 were the favored segments.

V gave up 4 bases and J gave up 0 bases; unmatched junction bases: 6. Germline V gene sequence: CDR1 ENHRY, CDR2 SYGVKD. CDR3 length equals 16 residues. This clonotype was recorded at least ten times. The antigen remains unidentified. Stated time point: newly diagnosed GD, antithyroid drugs for less than 3 months. There was RNA extracted from PBMCs, and the TCR library was made from it. Arm-PCR of CDR3 regions and iRepertoire HTBI primers were the basis on which TCR beta libraries were built. TCRdb re-derived calls from the multiplex PCR reads in MiXCR, one entry per CDR3 protein. The repertoire includes about 470,000 distinct CDR3 sequences, under 15% of them detected once, and approximately 15% sits in the top ten. The same sample was also used in a study of T cells in Graves' hyperthyroidism and ophthalmopathy. That source adds: Clinical symptoms, serum thyroxine and TRAb, thyroid ultrasound and orbital computed tomography were used for the diagnoses.

The V and J genes are TRBV10-3 and TRBJ1-5; 7 bases agree with TRBD1. Material: peripheral blood mononuclear cells (PBMCs), obtained at new diagnosis, from a patient treated with antithyroid drugs. The source of this sequence is a woman aged 25 to 45 with Graves disease. Written as DNA, the CDR3 is TGTGCCATCAGTGCGGCGCACAGGGGTAGCAATCAGCCCCAGCATTTT. This codes for CAISAAHRGSNQPQHF.